Each of the 18 T cell receptor beta chains below was sequenced from the same sample in a study of blood T cell repertoires in COVID-19. This table comes from immunoSEQ multiplex PCR, and its TCRdb copy is limited to in-frame clones, with some not included. The sample has about 59,000 clones; approximately 80% are singletons. Sequenced input: peripheral blood. The receptors were sampled from a woman aged 80 or older with acute or convalescent COVID-19.

This rearrangement joins TRBV18 to TRBJ2-5; D remains unclear. Germline CDR1 KGHSH, CDR2 LQKENI. The CDR3 has 11 residues. The V and J ends lost 3 bases and 3 bases respectively, with 2 bases between them. Written as DNA, the CDR3 is TGTGCCAGCTCACCCAAAGAGACCCAGTACTTC. This codes for CASSPKETQYF.

This clone was observed a handful of times. V gene TRBV4-1 combines with J gene TRBJ2-7; D not certain. V lost 0 bases and J lost 4, with 25 bases in between. Germline V gene sequence: CDR1 MGHRA, CDR2 YSYEKL. The CDR3 totals 19 residues. The CDR3 protein is CASSQEGAYNGFNSYEQYF. CDR3 nucleotide sequence: TGCGCCAGCAGCCAAGAAGGAGCGTACAACGGCTTCAACTCTTACGAGCAGTACTTC.

The V gene is TRBV5-8, the J gene TRBJ1-1; tentative D call: TRBD1 (5 bases). Germline CDR1 reads SGHTS; CDR2 reads YDEGEE. Deletions cut 2 bases from V and 2 bases from J, with 16 bases between. CDR3 length: 16 residues. CDR3 nucleotide sequence: TGTGCCAGCAGCTTCTTCCAGGGACTGGGTAACACTGAAGCTTTCTTT. Protein product: CASSFFQGLGNTEAFF.

This chain connects TRBV28 to TRBJ2-7; 8 bases line up with TRBD1. V dropped 3 bases and J dropped 1; count of bases not matched to a gene: 11. The CDR3 covers 17 residues. CDR1 and CDR2 (germline): MDHEN, SYDVKM. This CDR3 reads CASSFLGAGQDSYEQYF. The CDR3 region has the DNA TGTGCCAGCAGTTTCCTCGGGGCGGGACAGGATTCCTACGAGCAGTACTTC. The variable domain in full, with the rest retrieved from reference TRBV28 and TRBJ2-7, is DVKVTQSSRYLVKRTGEKVFLECVQDMDHENMFWYRQDPGLGLRLIYFSYDVKMKEKGDIPEGYSVSREKKERFSLILESASTNQTSMYLCASSFLGAGQDSYEQYFGPGTRLTVT.

The V call is TRBV2, the J call TRBJ2-1; a weak D match, TRBD2 (6 bases). This CDR3 is 16 amino acids long. V lost 8 bases, J lost 0 bases, and 17 bases lay in between. Germline V gene data show CDR1 as SNHLY and CDR2 as FYNNEI. The CDR3 loop reads CASLRDFLFSYNEQFF. DNA of the CDR3: TGTGCCAGCCTAAGGGACTTCTTATTCTCCTACAATGAGCAGTTCTTC.

This chain joins TRBV30 and TRBJ2-1; 11 nucleotides match TRBD2. CDR3 length: 13 amino acids. The trim removed 7 bases at V and 7 bases at J, leaving 6 bases unmatched. Germline V gene lookup returns CDR1 GTSNPN and CDR2 SVGIG (reference sequence). As DNA, the CDR3 is TGTGCCTCAACTAGCGGGGGTCGTAATGAGCAGTTCTTC. Translated: CASTSGGRNEQFF.

Points on this clone: Additional DNA sequences in this sample encode the identical CDR3. The rearrangement uses TRBV6-5 and TRBJ2-7; maybe TRBD2 (6 bases). This CDR3 spans 15 amino acids. Germline V CDR1 and CDR2: MNHEY, SVGAGI. V lost 0 bases, J lost 2 bases, and 11 bases lay in between. CDR3 sequence reads: CASSYSWRGPYEQYF. CDR3 bases: TGTGCCAGCAGTTACTCCTGGAGGGGACCCTACGAGCAGTACTTC.

V is TRBV25-1 and J is TRBJ2-1; 9 positions match TRBD1. Trimming removed 8 bases from V and 4 bases from J; junction bases left unmatched: 12. Germline assignment: CDR1 MGHDK and CDR2 SYGVNS. This CDR3 comprises 16 residues. The CDR3 here is CASSPTGGGSYNEQFF. The CDR3 DNA is TGTGCCAGCTCCCCAACAGGGGGCGGGTCTTACAATGAGCAGTTCTTC.

V and J are TRBV19 and TRBJ1-2; D gene unclear. The germline gives CDR1 LNHDA, CDR2 SQIVND (reference sequence). The CDR3 is 12 residues long. Trimming removed 5 bases at V and 2 bases at J, with 6 bases between. The CDR3 bases are TGTGCCAGTAGTGAGGGCAACTATGGCTACACCTTC. As protein: CASSEGNYGYTF.

The J gene is TRBJ1-3, the V gene TRBV7-3; D remains ambiguous. The germline gives CDR1 SGHTA, CDR2 FQGTGA. V shed 5 bases and J shed 0 bases, with 14 bases lying between them. This CDR3 is 16 amino acids long. CDR3 residues: CASSLGPVHSGNTIYF. As DNA, the CDR3 is TGTGCCAGCAGCCTCGGTCCGGTCCACTCTGGAAACACCATATATTTT. The whole variable domain, filled in from reference TRBV7-3 and TRBJ1-3, reads GAGVSQTPSNKVTEKGKYVELRCDPISGHTALYWYRQSLGQGPEFLIYFQGTGAADDSGLPNDRFFAVRPEGSVSTLKIQRTERGDSAVYLCASSLGPVHSGNTIYFGEGSWLTVV.

The chain links TRBV25-1 to TRBJ2-1, with unresolved D. This CDR3 region has 12 residues. Germline CDR1 and CDR2: MGHDK and SYGVNS. Trimming took off 3 bases at V and 6 bases at J, with 6 bases between the two ends. The CDR3 here is CASSDFRNEQFF. The CDR3 nucleotides are TGTGCCAGCAGTGACTTTCGCAATGAGCAGTTCTTC.

The chain employs TRBV5-1 and TRBJ2-3; D perhaps matches TRBD2 (5 bases). The CDR3 sequence is 15 residues long. In germline, CDR1 is SGHRS, CDR2 YFSETQ. V was clipped by 2 bases and J by 1 base, with 11 bases between them. The CDR3 bases are TGCGCCAGCAGCTTAGACGGGATCGGCACAGATACGCAGTATTTT. Its protein product is CASSLDGIGTDTQYF.

The chain recombines TRBV2 with TRBJ2-7; D uncertain. The length of the CDR3 is 15 residues. V was shortened by 2 bases and J by 2 bases, with 13 bases between the two germline ends. CDR1 and CDR2 (germline): SNHLY, FYNNEI. CDR3 nucleotides: TGTGCCAGCAGTGAAAATGGCGACTCTCCCTACGAGCAGTACTTC. Amino acids: CASSENGDSPYEQYF. The variable domain in full, completed from reference TRBV2 and TRBJ2-7, reads EPEVTQTPSHQVTQMGQEVILRCVPISNHLYFYWYRQILGQKVEFLVSFYNNEISEKSEIFDDQFSVERPDGSNFTLKIRSTKLEDSAMYFCASSENGDSPYEQYFGPGTRLTVT.

This clone occurred a few times. This chain joins TRBV9 and TRBJ2-2; D not certain. This CDR3 contains 12 residues. Trimming removed 4 bases at V and 5 bases at J, with 6 bases between. Germline V gives CDR1 SGDLS, CDR2 YYNGEE. CDR3 region: CASSPNTGELFF. CDR3 coding DNA: TGTGCCAGCAGCCCAAATACCGGGGAGCTGTTTTTT.

The rearrangement uses TRBV19 and TRBJ1-1; D perhaps matches TRBD1 (6 bases). Germline CDR1 and CDR2: LNHDA and SQIVND (reference sequence). The CDR3 is made up of 15 amino acids. V was shortened by 5 bases and J by 0 bases, with 13 bases between the two germline ends. Here the CDR3 reads CASSARGPMNTEAFF. The CDR3 DNA follows: TGTGCCAGTAGTGCCAGGGGTCCCATGAACACTGAAGCTTTCTTT.

The chain combines TRBV30 with TRBJ1-4; D is possibly TRBD1 (6 bases). CDR1 and CDR2 (germline): GTSNPN, SVGIG (reference sequence). The V and J ends lost 1 base and 8 bases respectively, with 17 bases between them. This CDR3 spans 15 amino acids. The CDR3 here is CAWSENRDLGEKLFF. DNA of the CDR3: TGTGCCTGGAGTGAGAACAGGGATCTAGGCGAAAAACTGTTTTTT.

The V call is TRBV5-1, the J call TRBJ2-7; TRBD1 agrees at 10 bases. Germline V gene sequence: CDR1 SGHRS, CDR2 YFSETQ. The CDR3 totals 14 residues. V was clipped by 5 bases and J by 6 bases; unmatched bases: 8. CDR3 in DNA: TGCGCCAGCAGTTCTCCGGGACAGGGGTCCGAGCAGTACTTC. It yields the protein CASSSPGQGSEQYF.

V gene TRBV5-4 combines with J gene TRBJ2-1; the match to TRBD2 covers 8 bases. This CDR3 comprises 15 residues. The V and J ends lost 4 bases and 7 bases, in that order; junction bases with no gene match: 10. Germline CDR1 and CDR2: SGHNT and YYREEE (reference sequence). The CDR3 coding sequence is TGTGCCAGCAGCCCAAGCGGGGGTGGGGAAAATGAGCAGTTCTTC. This codes for CASSPSGGGENEQFF. The entire variable domain, with the rest obtained from reference TRBV5-4 and TRBJ2-1, is as follows: ETGVTQSPTHLIKTRGQQVTLRCSSQSGHNTVSWYQQALGQGPQFIFQYYREEENGRGNFPPRFSGLQFPNYSSELNVNALELDDSALYLCASSPSGGGENEQFFGPGTRLTVL.